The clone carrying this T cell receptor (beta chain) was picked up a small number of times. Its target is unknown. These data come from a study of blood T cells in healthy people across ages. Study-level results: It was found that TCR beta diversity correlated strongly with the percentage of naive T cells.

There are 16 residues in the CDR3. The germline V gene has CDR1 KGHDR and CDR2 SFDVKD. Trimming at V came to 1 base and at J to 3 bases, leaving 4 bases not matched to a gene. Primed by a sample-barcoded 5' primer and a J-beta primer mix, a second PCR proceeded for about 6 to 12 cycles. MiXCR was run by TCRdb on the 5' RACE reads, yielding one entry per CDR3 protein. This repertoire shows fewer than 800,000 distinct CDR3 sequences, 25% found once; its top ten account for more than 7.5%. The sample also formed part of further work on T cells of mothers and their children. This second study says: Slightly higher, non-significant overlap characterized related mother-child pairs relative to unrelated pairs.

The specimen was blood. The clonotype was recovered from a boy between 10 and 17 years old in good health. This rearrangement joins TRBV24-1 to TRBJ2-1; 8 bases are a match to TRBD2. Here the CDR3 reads CATSDLSGGVYNEQFF. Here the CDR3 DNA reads TGTGCCACCAGTGATTTATCCGGGGGGGTCTACAATGAGCAGTTCTTC.